What follows are 32 T cell receptor beta chains derived from one specimen sequenced in a study of blood T cell repertoires in COVID-19. Sequenced by immunoSEQ multiplex PCR; TCRdb stores in-frame clones only, minus some. The repertoire holds approximately 110,000 clones, with about 82% as singletons. Sequenced input: peripheral blood. Source of these receptors: a human donor in a cohort sampled during active COVID-19.

The chain links TRBV4-1 to TRBJ2-3; 10 bases agree with TRBD1. Germline V CDR1 and CDR2: MGHRA, YSYEKL. CDR3 size: 15 residues. V lost 0 bases and J lost 3; bases outside the gene matches: 0. CDR3: CASSQEDRGTDTQYF. CDR3 sequence (DNA): TGCGCCAGCAGCCAAGAGGACAGGGGGACAGATACGCAGTATTTT.

This clone was detected only once. The chain has TRBV6-6 and TRBJ2-1; D is perhaps TRBD2 (5 bases). This CDR3 is built from 13 residues. CDR1 is MNHNY, CDR2 SVGAGI, per germline (reference sequence). Trimming removed 5 bases at V and 2 bases at J, with 7 bases between. The CDR3 DNA is TGTGCCAGCAGTCGGGGAGCCTACAATGAGCAGTTCTTC. Translating it yields CASSRGAYNEQFF.

The chain recombines TRBV11-2 with TRBJ2-7; 12 positions agree with TRBD2. This CDR3 has 16 residues. The trim removed 5 bases at V and 2 bases at J, leaving 7 bases unmatched. Germline V gives CDR1 SGHAT, CDR2 FQNNGV. CDR3 DNA: TGTGCCAGCAGCATGCCCCTAGCGGGAGGGACCTACGAGCAGTACTTC. Amino acids: CASSMPLAGGTYEQYF.

The V and J genes are TRBV19 and TRBJ1-4, with 12 bases lining up with TRBD1. Germline V lookup: CDR1 LNHDA, CDR2 SQIVND (reference sequence). This CDR3 comprises 17 residues. Trimming removed 4 bases from V and 2 bases from J; junction bases left unmatched: 5. CDR3 region: CASSTGQGARTNEKLFF. For the CDR3, the DNA is TGTGCCAGTAGTACGGGACAGGGGGCGCGTACTAATGAAAAACTGTTTTTT.

This chain connects TRBV7-2 to TRBJ2-7; 8 bases are shared with TRBD2. J lost 2 bases, V lost 10 bases, and 10 bases had no gene match. Germline CDR1 is SGHTA and CDR2 is FQGNSA. The CDR3 is 14 amino acids. CDR3 nucleotide sequence: TGTGCCACCGCACACGGGGGGGGAGCCTACGAGCAGTACTTC. Translation gives CATAHGGGAYEQYF.

The V gene is TRBV10-1, the J gene TRBJ1-6; the D gene is possibly TRBD1 (6 bases). Looked up from germline, CDR1 is WNHNN and CDR2 is SYGVQD (reference sequence). The germline V and J ends were trimmed by 7 bases and 3 bases, with 10 bases remaining between them. The CDR3 length is 14 residues. The CDR3 nucleotides read TGCGCCAGCATTACAGGGTTCTATAATTCACCCCTCCACTTT. Encoded protein: CASITGFYNSPLHF.

J is TRBJ2-3 and V is TRBV4-3; D possibly corresponds to TRBD1 (5 bases). The germline V gene encodes CDR1 LGHNA and CDR2 YSLEER. Trimming stripped 0 bases from V and 10 bases from J, with 23 bases between. The CDR3 covers 17 residues. CDR3 sequence (DNA): TGCGCCAGCAGCCAAGATCAGTTTAACAGGATTATTGGTGCGCAGTATTTT. Translation gives CASSQDQFNRIIGAQYF.

The table lists this clone with a count of one. The CDR3 loop is CASSFREDRAYNEQFF. CDR3 DNA sequence: TGTGCCAGCAGTTTCCGAGAGGACAGGGCGTACAATGAGCAGTTCTTC. This chain joins TRBV6-5 and TRBJ2-1, with 8 bases matching TRBD1. J gave up 4 bases and V 4 bases, and 9 bases lay outside the gene matches. This CDR3 spans 16 amino acids. Germline V gene sequence: CDR1 MNHEY, CDR2 SVGAGI.

This clone has at least ten counts. This chain joins TRBV7-8 and TRBJ1-2; TRBD1 matches at 8 bases. The CDR3 consists of 13 residues. V lost 6 bases and J lost 7; bases outside the gene matches: 7. Germline-derived CDR1 and CDR2 are SGHVS and FQNEAQ. CDR3 loop: CASRKTGDLGYTF. CDR3 DNA sequence: TGTGCCAGCAGGAAGACAGGGGATCTTGGCTACACCTTC.

The chain is built from TRBV7-2 and TRBJ2-5; TRBD2 matches at 12 bases. The CDR3 consists of 18 residues. Trimming cost V 5 bases and J 4 bases; bases outside gene matches: 14. Per germline, CDR1 SGHTA and CDR2 FQGNSA. CDR3 sequence: CASSPAWIPSGGGETQYF. The CDR3 DNA sequence: TGTGCCAGCAGCCCCGCGTGGATTCCTAGCGGGGGGGGAGAGACCCAGTACTTC. Full variable domain (remainder filled in from reference TRBV7-2 and TRBJ2-5): GAGVSQSPSNKVTEKGKDVELRCDPISGHTALYWYRQSLGQGLEFLIYFQGNSAPDKSGLPSDRFSAERTGGSVSTLTIQRTQQEDSAVYLCASSPAWIPSGGGETQYFGPGTRLLVL.

The rearrangement uses TRBV2 and TRBJ1-2; no firm D call. Germline loops: CDR1 SNHLY, CDR2 FYNNEI. V was cut by 1 base and J by 5 bases, with 8 bases left in between. There are 13 residues in the CDR3. CDR3 coding DNA: TGTGCCAGCAGTGAAGAACAGACGTATGGCTACACCTTC. It encodes CASSEEQTYGYTF.

V usage is TRBV28 and J usage is TRBJ2-7, with 7 bases matching TRBD2. The CDR3 runs to 15 residues. V lost 5 bases and J lost 2; bases outside the gene matches: 9. Germline V gives CDR1 MDHEN, CDR2 SYDVKM. The CDR3 nucleotides are TGTGCCAGCAGTCCCTCGAGCGGGGCGACCTACGAGCAGTACTTC. Translated: CASSPSSGATYEQYF.

This sequence joins TRBV5-1 and TRBJ2-1; 8 nucleotides align to TRBD2. Germline V lookup: CDR1 SGHRS, CDR2 YFSETQ. The CDR3 is 14 amino acids. V was pared by 7 bases and J by 6 bases, with 9 bases of the junction left unmatched. CDR3 nucleotides: TGCGCCAGCTCCGGGACTAGTGAGAGCAATGAGCAGTTCTTC. Residues: CASSGTSESNEQFF.

This clone was counted once. The J gene is TRBJ2-5, the V gene TRBV24-1; 14 nucleotides agree with TRBD2. Germline V gene lookup returns CDR1 KGHDR and CDR2 SFDVKD. V lost 3 bases, J lost 5 bases, and 1 base stayed unmatched. There are 15 residues in the CDR3. CDR3 nucleotide sequence: TGTGCCACCAGTGATCGACTAGCGGGGGGGGAGACCCAGTACTTC. Protein: CATSDRLAGGETQYF.

This rearrangement joins TRBV3-1 (or the pseudogene TRBV3-2) to TRBJ2-1; the D gene is possibly TRBD2 (6 bases). The germline CDR1 and CDR2 sequences are LGHDT and YNNKEL (reference sequence). Trimming cost V 1 base and J 7 bases, with 14 bases left between them. The CDR3 contains 15 residues. CDR3 in amino acids: CASSQGGLGGNEQFF. Written as DNA, the CDR3 is TGTGCCAGCAGCCAAGGGGGTCTTGGGGGGAATGAGCAGTTCTTC.

The CDR3 protein is CASSLGQETQYF. CDR3 nucleotides: TGTGCCAGTAGTCTCGGGCAAGAGACCCAGTACTTC. The rearrangement joins TRBV19 to TRBJ2-5; D unresolved. The length of the CDR3 is 12 residues. Germline V gene lookup returns CDR1 LNHDA and CDR2 SQIVND (reference sequence). Trimming cost V 5 bases and J 2 bases, with 6 bases left between them.

The chain uses TRBV6-2 or TRBV6-3 and TRBJ2-2; the D gene is possibly TRBD2 (6 bases). CDR1 is MNHEY and CDR2 is SVGEGT in the germline V gene. The V end was cut by 0 bases, the J end by 2 bases, with 16 bases between. The CDR3 loop spans 18 amino acids. CDR3 amino acids: CASSYSPAGTRNTGELFF. Written as DNA, the CDR3 is TGTGCCAGCAGTTACTCACCCGCGGGAACCCGAAACACCGGGGAGCTGTTTTTT.

The chain employs TRBV4-3 and TRBJ2-4, with D possibly TRBD1 on 6 matching bases. The CDR3 length is 16 residues. CDR1 is LGHNA and CDR2 is YSLEER in the germline V gene. The V gene lost 2 bases and the J gene lost 0 bases, with 11 bases spanning the gap. DNA of the CDR3: TGCGCCAGCAGCCAAAAACAGGGTCTAGCCAAAAACATTCAGTACTTC. It specifies CASSQKQGLAKNIQYF.

In its sample, this clone was seen a few times. The V gene is TRBV11-3, the J gene TRBJ2-5; TRBD2 agrees at 8 bases. Trimming cost V 4 bases and J 2 bases; bases outside gene matches: 6. The CDR3 extends over 15 amino acids. From germline, CDR1 is SGHNT and CDR2 YENEEA. The CDR3 nucleotides read TGTGCCAGCAGCTCCGGCGGGGGGTTGCAAGAGACCCAGTACTTC. As protein: CASSSGGGLQETQYF.

A few counts support this clone. The gene calls are TRBV6-5 and TRBJ1-6; 8 bases fit TRBD1. Germline V gene lookup returns CDR1 MNHEY and CDR2 SVGAGI. The CDR3 runs to 15 residues. The ends lost 2 bases at V and 8 bases at J; junction bases unmatched: 5. The CDR3 coding sequence is TGTGCCAGCAGTTACCGGGGCAGGGGGCATTCACCCCTCCACTTT. It is translated as CASSYRGRGHSPLHF.

The chain couples TRBV3-1 (or the pseudogene TRBV3-2) to TRBJ2-5; 7 positions match TRBD2. CDR1 LGHDT and CDR2 YNNKEL come from the germline V gene (reference sequence). The CDR3 covers 16 residues. After removal of 1 base from V and 2 bases from J, the junction contained 7 bases not matched to a gene. The CDR3 region has the DNA TGTGCCAGCAGCCAAGCAGGCGGCGGGAGTCAAGAGACCCAGTACTTC. Protein: CASSQAGGGSQETQYF.

This clone was recorded only once. The rearrangement links TRBV6-2 or TRBV6-3 to TRBJ2-3; 14 nucleotides agree with TRBD2. Germline V gives CDR1 MNHEY, CDR2 SVGEGT. The CDR3 is 16 amino acids. The junction had 2 bases not matched to a gene; V was cut back by 2 bases and J by 4 bases. The CDR3 is CASSYGTSGSPDTQYF. In DNA, the CDR3 is TGTGCCAGCAGTTACGGGACTAGCGGGAGTCCAGATACGCAGTATTTT.

The chain carries TRBV9 and TRBJ2-3, with 9 bases identical to TRBD2. The CDR3 is 15 amino acids. CDR1 SGDLS and CDR2 YYNGEE come from the germline V gene. The ends lost 3 bases at V and 0 bases at J; junction bases unmatched: 2. For the CDR3, the DNA is TGTGCCAGCAGCGGCCTAGCGGGAAGCACAGATACGCAGTATTTT. Amino acid sequence: CASSGLAGSTDTQYF.

This sequence joins TRBV18 and TRBJ2-5; TRBD1 is a possible D gene (5 bases). Trimming removed 4 bases at V and 4 bases at J, with 13 bases between. The germline gives CDR1 KGHSH, CDR2 LQKENI. This CDR3 spans 14 amino acids. The CDR3 sequence is CASSQQGLGETQYF. DNA of the CDR3: TGTGCCAGCTCACAGCAGGGTCTGGGAGAGACCCAGTACTTC.

The chain employs TRBV7-2 and TRBJ2-7; 7 nucleotides align to TRBD2. Germline V gene lookup returns CDR1 SGHTA and CDR2 FQGNSA. There are 15 residues in the CDR3. The junction had 6 bases not matched to a gene; V was cut back by 1 base and J by 3 bases. DNA of the CDR3: TGTGCCAGCAGCTTAGAGGTGGCGGGAGTCTACGAGCAGTACTTC. It specifies CASSLEVAGVYEQYF. The entire variable domain, with the rest obtained from reference TRBV7-2 and TRBJ2-7, is as follows: GAGVSQSPSNKVTEKGKDVELRCDPISGHTALYWYRQSLGQGLEFLIYFQGNSAPDKSGLPSDRFSAERTGGSVSTLTIQRTQQEDSAVYLCASSLEVAGVYEQYFGPGTRLTVT.

Worth noting for this clone: A read error may account for a junction end that differs from germline. DNA of the CDR3: TGCGCCAGCTGCTTGGGACCCGGGGACTACGAGCAGTACTTC. This encodes CASCLGPGDYEQYF. The chain employs TRBV5-1 and TRBJ2-7, with D tentatively TRBD1 or TRBD2 (5 bases each). The V gene's germline CDR1 is SGHRS and CDR2 YFSETQ. The CDR3 extends over 14 amino acids.

The chain combines TRBV5-1 with TRBJ1-1; weak D call: TRBD1 (5 bases). The germline V gene has CDR1 SGHRS and CDR2 YFSETQ. V was cut by 1 base and J by 3 bases, with 13 bases left in between. CDR3 length: 15 residues. The CDR3 DNA reads TGCGCCAGCAGCTTGACCCAGGGACTATACACTGAAGCTTTCTTT. Residues: CASSLTQGLYTEAFF.

The chain joins TRBV29-1 to TRBJ2-5; the D gene is possibly TRBD1 (6 bases). CDR3 length: 16 amino acids. The V end was cut by 6 bases, the J end by 1 base, with 21 bases between. Germline V lookup: CDR1 SQVTM, CDR2 ANQGSEA. The CDR3 nucleotides are TGCAGCGTGACCCCTAGGGGGATCAGGTTCCAAGAGACCCAGTACTTC. Its translation is CSVTPRGIRFQETQYF.

A single count supports this clone. The chain employs TRBV5-6 and TRBJ2-1; D is ambiguous. Trimming pared 1 base from V and 3 bases from J, leaving 8 bases between. The CDR3 totals 14 residues. Germline CDR1 and CDR2: SGHDT and YYEEEE. CDR3 sequence: CASSLRGNYNEQFF. In DNA form, the CDR3 reads TGTGCCAGCAGCTTGCGAGGTAACTACAATGAGCAGTTCTTC.

CDR3 DNA sequence: TGTGCCACCAGTGTGGGGGGTCCCTACAATGAGCAGTTCTTC. It codes for CATSVGGPYNEQFF. The rearrangement joins TRBV24-1 to TRBJ2-1, with a tentative D call TRBD2 (6 bases). V was pared by 5 bases and J by 2 bases, with 9 bases between. From germline, CDR1 is KGHDR and CDR2 SFDVKD. This CDR3 comprises 14 residues.

The rearrangement uses TRBV10-2 and TRBJ2-1; 9 bases are shared with TRBD2. V lost 3 bases to trimming and J lost 7 bases; unmatched junction nucleotides: 13. The CDR3 has 17 amino acids. Germline V lookup: CDR1 WSHSY, CDR2 SAAADI. The CDR3 DNA reads TGCGCCAGCAGTGACGGCCTAAGACTAGCGGAGAAGAATGAGCAGTTCTTC. As protein: CASSDGLRLAEKNEQFF.

The chain recombines TRBV14 with TRBJ1-1; D unclear. There are 12 residues in the CDR3. CDR1 is SGHDN, CDR2 FVKESK, per germline. V dropped 3 bases and J dropped 3 bases, with 5 bases sitting between them. The CDR3 region is CASSQSYTEAFF. The CDR3 DNA reads TGTGCCAGCAGCCAGAGCTACACTGAAGCTTTCTTT.